These 24 T cell receptor beta chains came from one sample sequenced in a study of blood T cells in healthy people across ages. Then a second PCR, running roughly 7 to 11 cycles, was carried out with a sample-barcoded 5' primer and a J-beta primer mix. TCRdb recomputed calls from the 5' RACE reads with MiXCR, one row per CDR3 protein. The data contain 850,000 to 1,300,000 distinct CDR3 sequences, around 45% of them singletons. Sequenced input: blood. Source of these receptors: a woman aged 60 to 75 in good health.

This clonotype has at least ten counts. The V gene is TRBV27, the J gene TRBJ2-7; no clear D. V shed 5 bases and J shed 5 bases, with 19 bases lying between them. This CDR3 has 15 amino acids. Germline V gene data show CDR1 as MNHEY and CDR2 as SMNVEV (reference sequence). CDR3 loop: CASSHRAGFINEQYF. CDR3 sequence (DNA): TGTGCCAGCAGTCACCGTGCCGGGTTTATCAACGAGCAGTACTTC.

This clonotype was detected a few times. The chain carries TRBV5-1 and TRBJ2-1, with TRBD2 matching 10 bases. Trimming took 2 bases from V and 8 from J; bases not matched to a gene: 10. Germline V gene sequence: CDR1 SGHRS, CDR2 YFSETQ. The CDR3 sequence is 16 residues long. CDR3 amino acids: CASSFPGLALRDEQFF. The CDR3 DNA is TGCGCCAGCAGCTTCCCGGGACTAGCGTTAAGGGATGAGCAGTTCTTC.

This chain links TRBV2 with TRBJ2-3; 11 bases match TRBD2. The CDR3 totals 16 residues. Trimming at V came to 6 bases and at J to 2 bases, leaving 7 bases not matched to a gene. Germline V gene lookup returns CDR1 SNHLY and CDR2 FYNNEI. CDR3 region: CASSRRGLADTDTQYF. CDR3 nucleotides: TGTGCCAGCAGCAGGAGGGGACTAGCGGACACAGATACGCAGTATTTT.

CDR3 loop: CSVGGVGIPQHF. The CDR3 region has the DNA TGCAGCGTTGGAGGGGTAGGGATTCCCCAGCATTTT. This chain links TRBV29-1 with TRBJ1-5, with a possible D match to TRBD1 (5 bases). The germline V gene has CDR1 SQVTM and CDR2 ANQGSEA. This CDR3 contains 12 residues. V was pared by 4 bases and J by 10 bases, with 14 bases between.

The J gene is TRBJ1-2, the V gene TRBV5-1; D unclear. V lost 4 bases, J lost 7 bases, and 14 bases lay in between. The germline gives CDR1 SGHRS, CDR2 YFSETQ. CDR3 length: 13 amino acids. CDR3 protein: CASSVGSGGGYTF. The CDR3 coding sequence is TGCGCCAGCAGCGTTGGTTCCGGTGGTGGCTACACCTTC. The full variable domain, its missing parts supplied by reference TRBV5-1 and TRBJ1-2, is KAGVTQTPRYLIKTRGQQVTLSCSPISGHRSVSWYQQTPGQGLQFLFEYFSETQRNKGNFPGRFSGRQFSNSRSEMNVSTLELGDSALYLCASSVGSGGGYTFGSGTRLTVV.

A note on this clonotype: The junction does not match germline at one end; this may be a read error. The chain couples TRBV19 to TRBJ2-1; 11 positions match TRBD2. This CDR3 region has 17 residues. Germline CDR1 LNHDA, CDR2 SQIVND (reference sequence). The CDR3 protein is CANSLRLAGTSYNEQFF. As DNA, the CDR3 is TGTGCCAATAGTCTCCGACTAGCGGGAACCTCCTACAATGAGCAGTTCTTC. Based on the CDR3 plus reference TRBV19 and TRBJ2-1, the full variable domain is DGGITQSPKYLFRKEGQNVTLSCEQNLNHDAMYWYRQDPGQGLRLIYYSQIVNDFQKGDIAEGYSVSREKKESFPLTVTSAQKNPTAFYLCANSLRLAGTSYNEQFFGPGTRLTVL.

The chain carries TRBV6-5 and TRBJ1-1; D is unclear. The germline CDR1 and CDR2 sequences are MNHEY and SVGAGI. The ends were cut back, 2 bases at V and 11 bases at J, with 15 bases in the middle. This CDR3 has 13 amino acids. This CDR3 is CASSYLDVGWAFF. The CDR3 DNA is TGTGCCAGCAGTTACCTAGACGTGGGATGGGCTTTCTTT.

The table lists this clonotype with a few counts. V and J are TRBV12-3 or TRBV12-4 and TRBJ1-1; TRBD1 is a possible D gene (5 bases). V lost 2 bases and J 2 bases, leaving 12 bases between the germline ends. The CDR3 covers 15 residues. The chain's CDR3 is CASSLSAGSNTEAFF. The CDR3 DNA follows: TGTGCCAGCAGTTTATCGGCAGGGAGTAACACTGAAGCTTTCTTT.

This chain uses TRBV10-3 with TRBJ2-3; D is possibly TRBD2 (7 bases). This CDR3 has 21 amino acids. With 4 bases removed from V and 3 bases from J, the gap between germline ends came to 32 bases. Germline V CDR1 and CDR2: ENHRY, SYGVKD. CDR3 loop: CAISGARGGDSASLWTDTQYF. CDR3 bases: TGTGCCATCAGTGGGGCAAGGGGGGGAGATTCGGCTAGCCTCTGGACAGATACGCAGTATTTT.

The J gene is TRBJ2-2, the V gene TRBV24-1, with a tentative D call TRBD1 (6 bases). V was clipped by 6 bases and J by 5 bases, with 18 bases between them. Germline assignment: CDR1 KGHDR and CDR2 SFDVKD. The CDR3 covers 16 residues. CDR3 sequence: CATSTGTKRPTGELFF. The CDR3 DNA follows: TGTGCCACCAGTACCGGGACAAAACGTCCGACCGGGGAGCTGTTTTTT.

The V call is TRBV6-5, the J call TRBJ1-6, with D uncertain. Germline CDR1 reads MNHEY; CDR2 reads SVGAGI. V lost 2 bases, J lost 4 bases, and 12 bases lay in between. The CDR3 is made up of 16 amino acids. CDR3 residues: CASSYLRDTYNSPLHF. The DNA for the CDR3 is TGTGCCAGCAGTTACCTTCGAGACACTTATAATTCACCCCTCCACTTT.

The V and J genes are TRBV20-1 and TRBJ2-4; D gene unclear. Gene TRBJ2-7 matches the end of the DNA better, so the J call may be wrong. The CDR3 is 13 residues long. Germline V gene sequence: CDR1 DFQATT, CDR2 SNEGSKA (reference sequence). CDR3 nucleotides: TGCAGTGCTAGGGGGATAGGGAATTACGAGCAGTACTTC. This encodes CSARGIGNYEQYF.

The chain has TRBV13 and TRBJ1-5, with D possibly TRBD1 on 6 matching bases. V was clipped by 4 bases and J by 4 bases, with 11 bases between them. The CDR3 has 14 amino acids. The V gene's germline CDR1 is PRHDT and CDR2 FYEKMQ (reference sequence). CDR3 in amino acids: CASSSRGKNQPQHF. In DNA form, the CDR3 reads TGTGCCAGCAGCTCCAGGGGCAAAAATCAGCCCCAGCATTTT.

This sequence joins TRBV9 and TRBJ1-1; no definite D call. V was trimmed by 1 base and J by 7 bases, leaving 11 bases between them. The CDR3 is made up of 13 amino acids. Per germline, CDR1 SGDLS and CDR2 YYNGEE. This chain's CDR3 is CASSVSTFDEAFF. The CDR3 nucleotides read TGTGCCAGCAGCGTATCGACATTCGATGAAGCTTTCTTT.

The V call is TRBV20-1, the J call TRBJ1-1, with 9 bases matching TRBD1. V was clipped by 3 bases and J by 6 bases; unmatched bases: 5. The germline V gene has CDR1 DFQATT and CDR2 SNEGSKA (reference sequence). CDR3 length: 13 amino acids. CDR3: CSARGDRDPEAFF. The CDR3, as DNA: TGCAGTGCTAGGGGGGACAGGGACCCTGAAGCTTTCTTT.

This clonotype was found a few times. The chain links TRBV6-2 or TRBV6-3 to TRBJ2-7, with 14 bases identical to TRBD2. This CDR3 contains 17 residues. With 6 bases clipped from V and 0 bases from J, the junction kept 7 bases outside the gene matches. Germline values: CDR1 MNHEY, CDR2 SVGEGT. The CDR3 coding sequence is TGTGCCAGCAGACCCTCCGGGACTAGCGGGAGCTCCTACGAGCAGTACTTC. This codes for CASRPSGTSGSSYEQYF.

CDR3 amino acids: CASGLIGTGGAGYTF. In DNA form, the CDR3 reads TGTGCCAGCGGGCTGATCGGGACAGGGGGCGCGGGCTACACCTTC. V is TRBV27 and J is TRBJ1-2; 12 bases align to TRBD1. V was pared by 8 bases and J by 8 bases, with 12 bases of the junction left unmatched. The CDR3 loop spans 15 amino acids. Germline V CDR1 and CDR2: MNHEY, SMNVEV (reference sequence).

This chain links TRBV11-2 with TRBJ2-5; D assignment may be TRBD1 or TRBD2 (5 bases each). Between the trimmed V and J ends, which lost 8 bases and 2 bases, there was a span of 21 bases. The CDR3 loop spans 16 amino acids. Looked up from germline, CDR1 is SGHAT and CDR2 is FQNNGV. CDR3 region: CASGGPLFLGQETQYF. The CDR3 DNA follows: TGTGCCAGCGGGGGACCGCTGTTTCTTGGTCAAGAGACCCAGTACTTC.

The CDR3 nucleotides read TGTGCCACCTGGGACAGGGGAGACACCGGGGAGCTGTTTTTT. Translated, it gives CATWDRGDTGELFF. The chain combines TRBV10-3 with TRBJ2-2; 10 nucleotides match TRBD1. Germline V gene sequence: CDR1 ENHRY, CDR2 SYGVKD. The V and J ends lost 10 bases and 3 bases, in that order; junction bases with no gene match: 5. This CDR3 region has 14 residues.

The J gene is TRBJ2-7, the V gene TRBV5-1; weak D call: TRBD2 (6 bases). Trimming took 0 bases from V and 2 from J, leaving 15 bases between them. The length of the CDR3 is 16 residues. Germline CDR1 and CDR2: SGHRS and YFSETQ. The CDR3 here is CASSLAWGGITYEQYF. DNA of the CDR3: TGCGCCAGCAGCTTGGCTTGGGGCGGGATTACCTACGAGCAGTACTTC.

The chain has TRBV6-1 and TRBJ1-2; TRBD1 is a possible D gene (6 bases). Germline CDR1 reads MNHNS; CDR2 reads SASEGT. The V end lost 9 bases, the J end lost 4 bases, and 12 bases lay between the germline ends. This CDR3 comprises 12 residues. CDR3 DNA sequence: TGTGCCAGTGCGACAGGATCCTATGGCTACACCTTC. Translating gives CASATGSYGYTF.

This clonotype has only a few counts. This chain links TRBV10-3 with TRBJ2-5; 8 nucleotides line up with TRBD1. The CDR3 is made up of 16 amino acids. V lost 7 bases, J lost 5 bases, and 15 bases stayed unmatched. Germline-derived CDR1 and CDR2 are ENHRY and SYGVKD. The CDR3 reads CAITRNPDRERETQYF. The CDR3 DNA sequence: TGTGCCATCACCCGAAACCCGGACAGGGAGAGGGAGACCCAGTACTTC.

This clonotype has a handful of counts. The V gene is TRBV12-3 or TRBV12-4, the J gene TRBJ2-7; D is ambiguous. This CDR3 has 15 residues. V was clipped by 3 bases and J by 4 bases, with 16 bases between them. The DNA for the CDR3 is TGTGCCAGCAGTTTCACCCAGATCCTCCGGTACGAGCAGTACTTC. Encoded protein: CASSFTQILRYEQYF.

The sample holds a few counts of this clonotype. The CDR3 DNA is TGTGCCAGCAGCTTAGGGTTACTAGCGGGAGGGAACTCCTACGAGCAGTACTTC. This sequence encodes CASSLGLLAGGNSYEQYF. The V call is TRBV7-6, the J call TRBJ2-7; 13 nucleotides line up with TRBD2. V trimming: 1 base; J trimming: 0 bases; junction bases outside the gene matches: 6. The CDR3 extends over 18 amino acids. CDR1 and CDR2 (germline): SGHVS, FNYEAQ.